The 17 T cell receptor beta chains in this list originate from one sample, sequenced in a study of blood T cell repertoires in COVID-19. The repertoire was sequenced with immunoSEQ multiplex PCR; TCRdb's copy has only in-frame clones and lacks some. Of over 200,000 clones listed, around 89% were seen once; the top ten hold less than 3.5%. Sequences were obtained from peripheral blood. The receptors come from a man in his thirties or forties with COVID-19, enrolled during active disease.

For the CDR3, the DNA is TGTGCCATCTCCTACAGGGTAGGGGAGACCCAGTACTTC. Its translation: CAISYRVGETQYF. The chain employs TRBV10-3 and TRBJ2-5; possibly TRBD1 for D (6 bases). The V gene's germline CDR1 is ENHRY and CDR2 SYGVKD. This CDR3 has 13 amino acids. The V end lost 8 bases, the J end lost 5 bases, and 15 bases lay between the germline ends.

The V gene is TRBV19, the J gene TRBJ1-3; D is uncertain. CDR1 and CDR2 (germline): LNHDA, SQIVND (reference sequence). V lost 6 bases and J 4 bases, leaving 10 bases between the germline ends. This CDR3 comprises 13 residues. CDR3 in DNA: TGTGCCAGTAGCCTTGTCTTGGGAAACACCATATATTTT. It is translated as CASSLVLGNTIYF.

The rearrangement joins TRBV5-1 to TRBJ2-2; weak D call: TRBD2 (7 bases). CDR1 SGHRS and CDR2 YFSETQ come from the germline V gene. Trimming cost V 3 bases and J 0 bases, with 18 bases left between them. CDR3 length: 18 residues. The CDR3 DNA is TGCGCCAGCAGCTCGGGGATGGGCGGGGGCGCGAACACCGGGGAGCTGTTTTTT. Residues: CASSSGMGGGANTGELFF.

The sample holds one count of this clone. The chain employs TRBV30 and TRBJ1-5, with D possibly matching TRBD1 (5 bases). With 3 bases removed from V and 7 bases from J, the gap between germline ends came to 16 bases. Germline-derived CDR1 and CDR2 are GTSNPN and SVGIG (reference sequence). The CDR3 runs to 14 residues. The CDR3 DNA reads TGTGCCTGGAGCTTGACAGTTATCCACCAGCCCCAGCATTTT. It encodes CAWSLTVIHQPQHF.

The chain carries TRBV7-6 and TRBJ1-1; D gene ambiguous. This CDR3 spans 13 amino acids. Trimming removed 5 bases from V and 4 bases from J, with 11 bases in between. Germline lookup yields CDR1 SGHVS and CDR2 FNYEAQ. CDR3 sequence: CASSRGLFTEAFF. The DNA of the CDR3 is TGTGCCAGCAGCCGGGGATTATTCACTGAAGCTTTCTTT.

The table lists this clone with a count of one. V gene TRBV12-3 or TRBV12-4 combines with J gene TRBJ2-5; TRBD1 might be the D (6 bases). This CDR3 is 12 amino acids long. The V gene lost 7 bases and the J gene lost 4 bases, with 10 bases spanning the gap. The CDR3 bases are TGTGCCAGCATTGGGGGCGGAGAGACCCAGTACTTC. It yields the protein CASIGGGETQYF.

CDR3 sequence reads: CASSPQVLRGITDTQYF. The CDR3 bases are TGTGCCAGCAGCCCCCAAGTTCTGCGGGGGATCACAGATACGCAGTATTTT. V gene TRBV7-7 combines with J gene TRBJ2-3, with 7 bases that match TRBD2. Trimming took 5 bases from V and 2 from J; bases not matched to a gene: 13. The CDR3 length is 17 residues. The germline V gene encodes CDR1 SSHAT and CDR2 FNYEAQ (reference sequence).

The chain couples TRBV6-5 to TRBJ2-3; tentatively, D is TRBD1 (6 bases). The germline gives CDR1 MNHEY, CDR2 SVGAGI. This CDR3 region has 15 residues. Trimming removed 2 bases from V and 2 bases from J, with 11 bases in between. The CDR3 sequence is CASSYRDTITDTQYF. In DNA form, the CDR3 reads TGTGCCAGCAGTTACCGGGACACAATCACAGATACGCAGTATTTT.

In DNA form, the CDR3 reads TGTGCCAGCAGCCCCGGGGGCGCGGGAGAGGTCGGTGAGCAGTTCTTC. Encoded protein: CASSPGGAGEVGEQFF. V is TRBV11-3 and J is TRBJ2-1; tentative D call: TRBD2 (7 bases). Germline V gene lookup returns CDR1 SGHNT and CDR2 YENEEA. This CDR3 is built from 16 residues. V was pared by 5 bases and J by 9 bases, with 23 bases between.

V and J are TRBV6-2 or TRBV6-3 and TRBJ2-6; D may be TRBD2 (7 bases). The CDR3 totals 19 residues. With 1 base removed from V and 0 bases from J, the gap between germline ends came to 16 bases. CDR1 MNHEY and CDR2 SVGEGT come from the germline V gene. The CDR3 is CASSYFARGPRSGANVLTF. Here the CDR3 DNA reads TGTGCCAGCAGTTACTTTGCGCGGGGGCCACGCTCTGGGGCCAACGTCCTGACTTTC.

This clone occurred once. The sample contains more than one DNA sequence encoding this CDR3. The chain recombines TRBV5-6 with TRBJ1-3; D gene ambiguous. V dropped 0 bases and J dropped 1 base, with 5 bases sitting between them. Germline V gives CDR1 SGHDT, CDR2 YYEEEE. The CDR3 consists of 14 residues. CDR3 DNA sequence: TGTGCCAGCAGCTTGGGCGGATCTGGAAACACCATATATTTT. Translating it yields CASSLGGSGNTIYF.

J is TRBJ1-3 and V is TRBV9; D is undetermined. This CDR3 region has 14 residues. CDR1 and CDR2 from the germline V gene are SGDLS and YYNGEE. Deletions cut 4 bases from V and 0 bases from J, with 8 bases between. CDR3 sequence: CASSSPSSGNTIYF. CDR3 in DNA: TGTGCCAGCAGCTCCCCCAGCTCTGGAAACACCATATATTTT.

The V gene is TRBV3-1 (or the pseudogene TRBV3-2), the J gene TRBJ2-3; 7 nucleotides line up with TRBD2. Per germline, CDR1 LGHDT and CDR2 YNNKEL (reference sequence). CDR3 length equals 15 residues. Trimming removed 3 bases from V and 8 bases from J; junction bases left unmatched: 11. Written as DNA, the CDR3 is TGTGCCAGCAGCCAGGCGGGCGGGAGTTCGGGTACGCAGTATTTT. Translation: CASSQAGGSSGTQYF.

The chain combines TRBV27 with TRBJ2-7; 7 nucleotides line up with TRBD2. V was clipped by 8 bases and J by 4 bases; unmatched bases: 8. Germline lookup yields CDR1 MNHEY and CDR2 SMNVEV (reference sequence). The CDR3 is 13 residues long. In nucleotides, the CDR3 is TGTGCCAGCCGGGGAGGGTTGAGGTACGAGCAGTACTTC. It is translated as CASRGGLRYEQYF.

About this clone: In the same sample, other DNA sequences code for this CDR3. CDR3 in amino acids: CASSLAGGNTEAFF. CDR3 in DNA: TGTGCCAGCAGCTTGGCCGGGGGAAACACTGAAGCTTTCTTT. J is TRBJ1-1 and V is TRBV5-6; D is perhaps TRBD1 (5 bases). Per the germline V gene, CDR1 is SGHDT and CDR2 is YYEEEE. This CDR3 is 14 amino acids long. The V end was cut by 0 bases, the J end by 2 bases, with 8 bases between.

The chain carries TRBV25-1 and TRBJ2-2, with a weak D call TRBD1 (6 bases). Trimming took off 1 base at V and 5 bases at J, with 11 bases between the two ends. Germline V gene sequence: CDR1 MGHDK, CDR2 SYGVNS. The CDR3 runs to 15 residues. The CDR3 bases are TGTGCCAGCAGTGAATTCCCAGGGGATACCGGGGAGCTGTTTTTT. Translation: CASSEFPGDTGELFF.

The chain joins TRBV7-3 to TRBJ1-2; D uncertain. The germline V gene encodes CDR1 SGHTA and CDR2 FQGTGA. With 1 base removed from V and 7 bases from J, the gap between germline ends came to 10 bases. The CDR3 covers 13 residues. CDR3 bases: TGTGCCAGCAGCTTAAATCCGGGAAGTGGCTACACCTTC. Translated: CASSLNPGSGYTF. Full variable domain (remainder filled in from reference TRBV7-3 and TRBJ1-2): GAGVSQTPSNKVTEKGKYVELRCDPISGHTALYWYRQSLGQGPEFLIYFQGTGAADDSGLPNDRFFAVRPEGSVSTLKIQRTERGDSAVYLCASSLNPGSGYTFGSGTRLTVV.